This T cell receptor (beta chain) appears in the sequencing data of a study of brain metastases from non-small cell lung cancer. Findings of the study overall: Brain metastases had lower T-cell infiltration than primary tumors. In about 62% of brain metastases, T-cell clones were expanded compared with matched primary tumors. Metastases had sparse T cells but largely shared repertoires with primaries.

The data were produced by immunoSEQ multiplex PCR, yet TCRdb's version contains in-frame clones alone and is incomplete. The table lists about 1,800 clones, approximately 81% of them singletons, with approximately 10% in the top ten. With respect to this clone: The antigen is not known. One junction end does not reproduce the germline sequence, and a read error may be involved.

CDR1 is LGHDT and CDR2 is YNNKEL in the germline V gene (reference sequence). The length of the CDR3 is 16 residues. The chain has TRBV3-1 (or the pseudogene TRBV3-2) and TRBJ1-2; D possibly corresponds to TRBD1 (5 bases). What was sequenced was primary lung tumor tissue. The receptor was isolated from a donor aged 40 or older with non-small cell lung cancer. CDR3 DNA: TGTGTCAGCAGCCAAGAAATGTGGGGGAACTACTATGGCTACACCTTC. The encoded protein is CVSSQEMWGNYYGYTF.